A single sample is the source of the 30 T cell receptor beta chains below, sequenced in a study of T cell changes during pregnancy in multiple sclerosis (dated by TCRdb to 2018 to 2020). Libraries were built with the immunoSEQ multiplex PCR assay. Not all clones reach the TCRdb copy of this immuneACCESS table, which keeps in-frame sequences only. Checked studies attribute under half of the gap to unresolved V genes and leave the rest unexplained. Within this sample are approximately 22,000 clones, with over 80% of them counted one time only. 15% to 19% of the sample lies in the top ten. The sequences come from CD8+ T cells from peripheral blood mononuclear cells, collected in the first trimester of pregnancy. The receptors here all came from a female donor in good health, enrolled as a control in a pregnancy study.

The chain couples TRBV30 to TRBJ2-5; TRBD2 matches at 7 bases. The DNA end is more similar to TRBJ2-7, so the J call may be wrong. Germline-derived CDR1 and CDR2 are GTSNPN and SVGIG (reference sequence). The CDR3 sequence is 12 residues long. In DNA, the CDR3 is TGTGCCTTACTAGCGCCCCCCTACGAGCAGTACTTC. Translated: CALLAPPYEQYF.

Here the CDR3 reads CASSYGSSYNEQFF. The CDR3 DNA reads as TGTGCCAGCAGTTACGGCAGCTCCTACAATGAGCAGTTCTTC. The rearrangement uses TRBV6-5 and TRBJ2-1; D remains unclear. V lost 2 bases and J 0 bases, leaving 5 bases between the germline ends. The length of the CDR3 is 14 residues. Germline loops: CDR1 MNHEY, CDR2 SVGAGI.

This chain connects TRBV2 to TRBJ1-2, with 7 bases identical to TRBD1. Trimming removed 2 bases from V and 6 bases from J; junction bases left unmatched: 12. Per germline, CDR1 SNHLY and CDR2 FYNNEI. This CDR3 spans 16 amino acids. This CDR3 reads CASSEIGAGGANGYTF. The CDR3, as DNA: TGTGCCAGCAGTGAAATTGGGGCAGGGGGTGCCAATGGCTACACCTTC.

V and J are TRBV27 and TRBJ1-1; D ambiguous. This CDR3 is built from 14 residues. The V gene lost 3 bases and the J gene lost 3 bases, with 11 bases spanning the gap. Germline CDR1 reads MNHEY; CDR2 reads SMNVEV (reference sequence). The CDR3 DNA reads TGTGCCAGCAGTTTGCGGTCGGTTGACACTGAAGCTTTCTTT. It translates to CASSLRSVDTEAFF.

The gene calls are TRBV5-6 and TRBJ2-7; D may be TRBD2 (5 bases). Deletions cut 5 bases from V and 7 bases from J, with 16 bases between. Germline CDR1 and CDR2: SGHDT and YYEEEE. This CDR3 comprises 13 residues. The CDR3 DNA reads TGTGCCAGCAGGTCTGTTCTATCGGGGGAGCAGTACTTC. Its translation: CASRSVLSGEQYF.

The CDR3 nucleotides are TGCGCCAGCAGCCAAGAAGAAGGGACAGGGTTCCCCTACGAGCAGTACTTC. This gives the protein CASSQEEGTGFPYEQYF. The rearrangement joins TRBV4-3 to TRBJ2-7; 9 bases are a match to TRBD1. The CDR3 length is 17 residues. Germline trimming cut 0 bases from V and 2 bases from J; bases unmatched to any gene: 8. The V gene's germline CDR1 is LGHNA and CDR2 YSLEER.

This chain joins TRBV6-1 and TRBJ2-2; D is perhaps TRBD2 (6 bases). The V end lost 3 bases, the J end lost 2 bases, and 7 bases lay between the germline ends. The CDR3 is 14 residues long. CDR1 and CDR2 (germline): MNHNS, SASEGT. The CDR3 here is CASSDGTNTGELFF. As DNA, the CDR3 is TGTGCCAGCAGTGACGGGACTAACACCGGGGAGCTGTTTTTT.

The DNA of the CDR3 is TGCGCCAGCAGCTTGGTGGCAGGGATTAACACCGGGGAGCTGTTTTTT. Translation: CASSLVAGINTGELFF. The chain couples TRBV5-1 to TRBJ2-2, with D maybe TRBD1 (5 bases). From germline, CDR1 is SGHRS and CDR2 YFSETQ. Trimming stripped 0 bases from V and 2 bases from J, with 11 bases between. The CDR3 is 16 amino acids.

Here the CDR3 reads CASSPSGQGLRGTEAFF. For the CDR3, the DNA is TGTGCCAGCAGCCCTTCCGGACAGGGGCTAAGGGGCACTGAAGCTTTCTTT. V usage is TRBV25-1 and J usage is TRBJ1-1, with 9 bases lining up with TRBD1. V lost 6 bases and J lost 4; bases outside the gene matches: 15. Germline V gives CDR1 MGHDK, CDR2 SYGVNS. This CDR3 region has 17 residues.

Only a few counts were recorded for this clone. The CDR3 DNA reads TGTGCCAGTAGTATAGATCGAGGCAATGAGCAGTTCTTC. It specifies CASSIDRGNEQFF. This chain uses TRBV19 with TRBJ2-1, with unresolved D. The germline V gene has CDR1 LNHDA and CDR2 SQIVND (reference sequence). The V gene lost 0 bases and the J gene lost 6 bases, with 6 bases spanning the gap. The CDR3 contains 13 residues. Full variable domain (missing parts from reference TRBV19 and TRBJ2-1): DGGITQSPKYLFRKEGQNVTLSCEQNLNHDAMYWYRQDPGQGLRLIYYSQIVNDFQKGDIAEGYSVSREKKESFPLTVTSAQKNPTAFYLCASSIDRGNEQFFGPGTRLTVL.

This rearrangement joins TRBV9 to TRBJ2-3; possible D gene TRBD2, 6 bases. The V end was cut by 4 bases, the J end by 11 bases, with 20 bases between. CDR3 size: 14 residues. Looked up from germline, CDR1 is SGDLS and CDR2 is YYNGEE. CDR3 residues: CASSLRPLGRGQYF. The DNA for the CDR3 is TGTGCCAGCAGCCTAAGGCCACTTGGGCGGGGGCAGTATTTT. Full variable domain (missing parts from reference TRBV9 and TRBJ2-3): DSGVTQTPKHLITATGQRVTLRCSPRSGDLSVYWYQQSLDQGLQFLIQYYNGEERAKGNILERFSAQQFPDLHSELNLSSLELGDSALYFCASSLRPLGRGQYFGPGTRLTVL.

In its sample, this clone was seen once. This chain links TRBV7-9 with TRBJ2-7, with 7 bases that match TRBD1. V shed 4 bases and J 0 bases; nucleotides not matched to a gene: 9. Germline V CDR1 and CDR2: SEHNR, FQNEAQ (reference sequence). The CDR3 is 16 amino acids. CDR3: CASSSNDRASSYEQYF. CDR3 nucleotides: TGTGCCAGCAGCTCCAACGACAGGGCCAGCTCCTACGAGCAGTACTTC.

Within the sample, this clone is medium-sized (0.01 to 0.1%). The V and J genes are TRBV25-1 and TRBJ2-7; maybe TRBD2 (6 bases). Trimming removed 2 bases at V and 3 bases at J, with 11 bases between. Germline loops: CDR1 MGHDK, CDR2 SYGVNS. This CDR3 spans 14 amino acids. The CDR3 region is CASSEQVGLYEQYF. As DNA, the CDR3 is TGTGCCAGCAGTGAACAGGTGGGACTCTACGAGCAGTACTTC.

V usage is TRBV6-5 and J usage is TRBJ2-1; 12 bases align to TRBD2. Germline V gene sequence: CDR1 MNHEY, CDR2 SVGAGI. J lost 15 bases, V lost 6 bases, and 12 bases had no gene match. This CDR3 spans 14 amino acids. DNA for the CDR3: TGTGCCAGCAGCCCACTAGCGGGGGGCCGGGGCGCGTTCTTC. This sequence encodes CASSPLAGGRGAFF.

This clone occurred once. The V gene is TRBV7-8, the J gene TRBJ2-7; tentatively, D is TRBD2 (5 bases). Germline loops: CDR1 SGHVS, CDR2 FQNEAQ. V shed 0 bases and J shed 6 bases, with 12 bases lying between them. The length of the CDR3 is 14 residues. In nucleotides, the CDR3 is TGTGCCAGCAGCTTAGCAGTCGACGGGATCGAGCAGTACTTC. It encodes CASSLAVDGIEQYF.

V usage is TRBV29-1 and J usage is TRBJ1-1, with D maybe TRBD1 (5 bases). Trimming removed 3 bases at V and 10 bases at J, with 12 bases between. The CDR3 contains 11 residues. Germline lookup yields CDR1 SQVTM and CDR2 ANQGSEA. The CDR3 loop is CSVEGGRGAFF. The CDR3, as DNA: TGCAGCGTTGAGGGGGGTCGGGGAGCTTTCTTT.

The gene calls are TRBV7-9 and TRBJ1-1; no clear D gene. The CDR3 has 13 residues. The V end was cut by 5 bases, the J end by 11 bases, with 18 bases between. CDR1 and CDR2 from the germline V gene are SEHNR and FQNEAQ (reference sequence). The CDR3 sequence: CASSPSPLLDAFF. In nucleotides, the CDR3 is TGTGCCAGCAGCCCTAGCCCTCTGTTGGATGCTTTCTTT.

The chain uses TRBV28 and TRBJ1-4; D unclear. The germline gives CDR1 MDHEN, CDR2 SYDVKM. V lost 5 bases, J lost 2 bases, and 12 bases lay in between. This CDR3 is 15 amino acids long. The CDR3 sequence: CASSISGGTNEKLFF. CDR3 sequence (DNA): TGTGCCAGCAGTATATCAGGAGGGACTAATGAAAAACTGTTTTTT. The whole variable domain, filled in from reference TRBV28 and TRBJ1-4, reads DVKVTQSSRYLVKRTGEKVFLECVQDMDHENMFWYRQDPGLGLRLIYFSYDVKMKEKGDIPEGYSVSREKKERFSLILESASTNQTSMYLCASSISGGTNEKLFFGSGTQLSVL.

The chain employs TRBV4-3 and TRBJ2-7; tentatively, D is TRBD1 (6 bases). The ends were cut back, 1 base at V and 0 bases at J, with 7 bases in the middle. Germline CDR1 reads LGHNA; CDR2 reads YSLEER. The length of the CDR3 is 14 residues. CDR3 sequence (DNA): TGCGCCAGCAGCCAAGGGACAGCCTCCTACGAGCAGTACTTC. Protein product: CASSQGTASYEQYF.

The chain carries TRBV10-3 and TRBJ1-1, with 9 bases aligning to TRBD1. The CDR3 has 14 residues. Germline V gene lookup returns CDR1 ENHRY and CDR2 SYGVKD. J was trimmed by 8 bases and V by 2 bases; bases with no gene match: 6. CDR3 nucleotide sequence: TGTGCCATCAGTGAGAGGGACAGGGAAGGGGAAGCTTTCTTT. Protein sequence: CAISERDREGEAFF.

The rearrangement links TRBV28 to TRBJ1-2; 7 bases fit TRBD1. J lost 8 bases, V lost 5 bases, and 11 bases had no gene match. Germline lookup yields CDR1 MDHEN and CDR2 SYDVKM. This CDR3 comprises 14 residues. The CDR3 sequence is CASSLQAGGRGYTF. DNA for the CDR3: TGTGCCAGCAGTCTTCAAGCAGGGGGACGCGGCTACACCTTC.

This clone was picked up a small number of times. The rearrangement joins TRBV6-5 to TRBJ1-1, with D maybe TRBD1 (5 bases). Germline CDR1 is MNHEY and CDR2 is SVGAGI. V dropped 5 bases and J dropped 6 bases, with 10 bases sitting between them. CDR3 size: 12 residues. The CDR3 region is CASSRGRAEAFF. The CDR3, as DNA: TGTGCCAGCAGTAGGGGTAGGGCTGAAGCTTTCTTT.

This chain uses TRBV15 with TRBJ1-4; no clear D gene. V dropped 0 bases and J dropped 13 bases, with 12 bases sitting between them. The CDR3 contains 13 residues. The germline V gene has CDR1 LNHNV and CDR2 YYDKDF (reference sequence). The CDR3: CATSRDEPAVLFF. The CDR3 nucleotides are TGTGCCACCAGCAGAGATGAACCAGCGGTACTGTTTTTT.

This chain uses TRBV9 with TRBJ2-1, with 13 bases lining up with TRBD2. CDR1 and CDR2 from the germline V gene are SGDLS and YYNGEE. The CDR3 has 16 amino acids. Trimming removed 5 bases from V and 1 base from J; junction bases left unmatched: 3. For the CDR3, the DNA is TGTGCCAGCAGTGGACTAGCGGGAGATTCCTACAATGAGCAGTTCTTC. This encodes CASSGLAGDSYNEQFF.

The chain links TRBV7-6 to TRBJ1-1, with no clear D. The germline V and J ends were trimmed by 1 base and 3 bases, with 9 bases remaining between them. Per germline, CDR1 SGHVS and CDR2 FNYEAQ. The CDR3 contains 14 residues. The chain's CDR3 is CASSLGSSDTEAFF. The CDR3 coding sequence is TGTGCCAGCAGCTTAGGGAGTTCGGACACTGAAGCTTTCTTT.

This chain joins TRBV5-1 and TRBJ1-6; a weak D match, TRBD1 (6 bases). The CDR3 runs 14 residues. The V gene lost 1 base and the J gene lost 7 bases, with 9 bases spanning the gap. The germline gives CDR1 SGHRS, CDR2 YFSETQ. The CDR3 DNA reads as TGCGCCAGCAGCTTGAACAGGGAAAATTCACCCCTCCACTTT. The encoded protein is CASSLNRENSPLHF.

The genes are TRBV6-1 and TRBJ2-7, with 10 bases that match TRBD2. Germline V gene sequence: CDR1 MNHNS, CDR2 SASEGT. V dropped 3 bases and J dropped 1; count of bases not matched to a gene: 3. The CDR3 extends over 15 amino acids. CDR3 sequence: CASSERTSGSYEQYF. The CDR3 bases are TGTGCCAGCAGTGAGCGGACTAGCGGATCCTACGAGCAGTACTTC.

The genes are TRBV4-3 and TRBJ2-3, with 7 bases matching TRBD2. Germline V lookup: CDR1 LGHNA, CDR2 YSLEER. CDR3 length: 15 amino acids. The J segment lost 4 bases and the V segment lost 4 bases, leaving 8 bases of the junction unmatched. Written as DNA, the CDR3 is TGCGCCAGCAGCCGAGGTCTTAGCGGGTCAGATACGCAGTATTTT. Translated, it gives CASSRGLSGSDTQYF.

The chain uses TRBV7-6 and TRBJ1-6, with 11 bases matching TRBD1. Germline CDR1 is SGHVS and CDR2 is FNYEAQ. The CDR3 runs to 15 residues. V dropped 5 bases and J dropped 9; count of bases not matched to a gene: 6. The CDR3: CASSLGDRGVSPLHF. CDR3 nucleotides: TGTGCCAGCAGCCTAGGGGACAGGGGGGTTTCACCCCTCCACTTT.

The V gene is TRBV7-6, the J gene TRBJ2-7; TRBD1 matches 9 bases. This CDR3 is 16 amino acids long. V was pared by 5 bases and J by 7 bases, with 15 bases of the junction left unmatched. Germline V CDR1 and CDR2: SGHVS, FNYEAQ. Here the CDR3 reads CASSLHRGTGLGEQYF. In DNA form, the CDR3 reads TGTGCCAGCAGCCTCCATCGGGGGACAGGGCTGGGGGAGCAGTACTTC.